This entry describes one TCR beta chain. This specimen comes from a study of blood T cells in healthy people across ages. PCR was performed a second time for about 6 to 12 cycles using a sample-barcoded 5' primer and a J-beta primer mix. TCRdb reprocessed the 5' RACE reads via MiXCR and lists one record per CDR3 protein. The table records 1.5 million to 2 million distinct CDR3 sequences, roughly 28% of them present only once. The CDR3 is made up of 17 amino acids. CDR1 and CDR2 from the germline V gene are SGHTA and FQGNSA. With V trimmed by 8 bases and J by 9 bases, 22 bases remained unmatched. The clonotype originates from a woman in her twenties or thirties in good health. The sequenced sample consisted of blood. This chain uses TRBV7-2 with TRBJ2-1; TRBD2 agrees at 7 bases. This CDR3 reads CASRPQLASVVRGEQFF. CDR3 bases: TGTGCCAGCCGACCGCAACTAGCGTCAGTAGTACGGGGTGAGCAGTTCTTC.